The clone carrying this T cell receptor beta chain was found a few times. The CDR3 runs 11 residues. Germline V gene sequence: CDR1 SNHLY, CDR2 FYNNEI. V dropped 8 bases and J dropped 5 bases, with 7 bases sitting between them. This entry belongs to a study of T cells in Graves' hyperthyroidism and ophthalmopathy. The hyperthyroidism patients had all been newly diagnosed, and their disease duration was under 2 months. Their ages ranged from 18 to 65 years. Exclusion followed for patients with uncontrolled infection, other autoimmune disease, pregnancy or lactation. Diagnosis rested on symptoms, serum thyroxine and TRAb, thyroid ultrasound, and orbital computed tomography. Amplification of TCR beta CDR3 regions used RNA as the template. The study used the HTBI primer set for a first-round RT-PCR of the TCR CDR3. TCRdb analysed the multiplex PCR reads with MiXCR anew, one entry per CDR3 protein. The table includes about 380,000 distinct CDR3 sequences, about 14% detected once.

This TCR was sampled from a woman aged 55-70 years with Graves' hyperthyroidism. The material sequenced was blood. The rearrangement uses TRBV2 and TRBJ2-1, with D uncertain. Here the CDR3 DNA reads TGTGCCAGCGGGCTCCACAATGAGCAGTTCTTC. This sequence encodes CASGLHNEQFF.